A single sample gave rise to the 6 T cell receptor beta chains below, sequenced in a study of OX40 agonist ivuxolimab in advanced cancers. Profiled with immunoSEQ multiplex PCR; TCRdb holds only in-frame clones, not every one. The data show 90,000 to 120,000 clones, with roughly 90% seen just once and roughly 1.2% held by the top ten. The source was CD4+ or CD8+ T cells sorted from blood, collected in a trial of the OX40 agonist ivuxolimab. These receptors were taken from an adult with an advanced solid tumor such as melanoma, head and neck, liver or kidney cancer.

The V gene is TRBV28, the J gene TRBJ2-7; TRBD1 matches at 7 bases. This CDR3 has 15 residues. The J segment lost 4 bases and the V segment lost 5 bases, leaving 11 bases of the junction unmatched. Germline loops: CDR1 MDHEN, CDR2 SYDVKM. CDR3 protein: CASSSVTGPGYEQYF. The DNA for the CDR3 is TGTGCCAGCAGTAGTGTGACAGGGCCGGGTTACGAGCAGTACTTC.

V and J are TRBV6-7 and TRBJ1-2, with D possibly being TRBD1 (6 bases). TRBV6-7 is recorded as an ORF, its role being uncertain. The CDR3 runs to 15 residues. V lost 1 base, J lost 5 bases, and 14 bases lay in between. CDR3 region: CASSYLARGMYGYTF. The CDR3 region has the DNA TGTGCCAGCAGTTACTTGGCTAGGGGGATGTATGGCTACACCTTC.

CDR3 sequence (DNA): TGCGCCAGCAGTGAATTCGGCGGAATGAACACTGAAGCTTTCTTT. Amino acid sequence: CASSEFGGMNTEAFF. V and J are TRBV10-1 and TRBJ1-1; D remains unclear. V gave up 3 bases and J gave up 0 bases, with 11 bases separating them. This CDR3 comprises 15 residues. The V gene's germline CDR1 is WNHNN and CDR2 SYGVQD (reference sequence).

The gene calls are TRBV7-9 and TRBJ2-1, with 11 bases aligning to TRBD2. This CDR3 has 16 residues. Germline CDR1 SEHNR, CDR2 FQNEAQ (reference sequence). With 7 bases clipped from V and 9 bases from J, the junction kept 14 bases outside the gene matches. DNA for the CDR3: TGTGCCAGCACCTGGAGTAGCGGGAGGGTTGGAGGTGAGCAGTTCTTC. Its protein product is CASTWSSGRVGGEQFF.

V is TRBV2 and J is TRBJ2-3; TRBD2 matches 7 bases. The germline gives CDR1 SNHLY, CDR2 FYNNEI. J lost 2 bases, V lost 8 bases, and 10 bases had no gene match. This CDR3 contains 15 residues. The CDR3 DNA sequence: TGTGCCAGCGGCCCCGGGACTAAACTCACAGATACGCAGTATTTT. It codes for CASGPGTKLTDTQYF.

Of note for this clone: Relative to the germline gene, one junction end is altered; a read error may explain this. The CDR3 here is CASRKAGSSNQSQHF. CDR3 sequence (DNA): TGTGCCAGCAGAAAAGCGGGATCTAGCAATCAGTCCCAGCATTTT. The V call is TRBV6-1, the J call TRBJ1-5; D is unclear. CDR1 is MNHNS and CDR2 is SASEGT in the germline V gene. The CDR3 runs to 15 residues.